This entry features one T cell receptor (beta chain) sequence. The antigen remains unidentified. Clones were read by immunoSEQ multiplex PCR, and TCRdb kept only the in-frame ones, dropping some. The profile shows around 100,000 clones, roughly 84% of them singletons. Specified time point: blood 4 weeks post-SBRT, at nephrectomy. The sample's treatment: 15 Gy SBRT to primary tumor, nephrectomy 4 weeks later. Radiation-treated patients gave blood at baseline, week 2 and week 4. The tumor was a clear cell renal cell carcinoma. The data stem from a study of radiation and T cells in renal cell carcinoma. Unmatched junction bases numbered 26, after V lost 8 bases and J lost 4 bases. Germline lookup yields CDR1 SEHNR and CDR2 FQNEAQ (reference sequence). This CDR3 has 19 amino acids. Study-level points and caveats: Top tumor clonotypes rose in blood 2 weeks post-radiation, then contracted.

The input for sequencing was blood, taken from a patient whose treatment included radiotherapy and nephrectomy. The receptor was isolated from a man aged 55 to 70 with renal cell carcinoma. This chain connects TRBV7-9 to TRBJ2-7; 7 positions agree with TRBD1. The CDR3 protein is CASSPTGTDPLSTLYEQYF. CDR3 DNA sequence: TGTGCCAGCTCCCCCACCGGGACAGACCCACTGTCAACTCTATACGAGCAGTACTTC.